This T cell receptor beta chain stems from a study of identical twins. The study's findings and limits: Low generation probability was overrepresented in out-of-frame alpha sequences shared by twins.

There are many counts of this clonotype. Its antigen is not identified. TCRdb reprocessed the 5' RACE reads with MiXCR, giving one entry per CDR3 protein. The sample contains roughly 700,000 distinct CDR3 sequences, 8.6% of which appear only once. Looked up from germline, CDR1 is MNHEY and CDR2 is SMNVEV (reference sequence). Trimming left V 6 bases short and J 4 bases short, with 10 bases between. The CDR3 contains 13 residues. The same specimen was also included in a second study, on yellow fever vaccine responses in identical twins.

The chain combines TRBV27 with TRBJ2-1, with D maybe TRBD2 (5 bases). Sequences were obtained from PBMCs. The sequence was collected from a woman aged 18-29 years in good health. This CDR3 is CASSRGLYNEQFF. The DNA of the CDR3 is TGTGCCAGCAGCCGGGGTCTATACAATGAGCAGTTCTTC.